What follows are 8 T cell receptor beta chains derived from one specimen sequenced in a study of monozygotic twins with inflammatory bowel disease. For each CDR3 protein, TCRdb gives one entry from its re-call of the 5' RACE reads, without DNA. Its table records about 150,000 distinct CDR3 sequences. The sample consisted of blood. The receptors were gathered from a human donor with ulcerative colitis or Crohn's disease, or a healthy co-twin of an affected twin (not recorded which).

V usage is TRBV28 and J usage is TRBJ1-1; the TRBD1 assignment by TCRdb is unverifiable without DNA. The germline V gene has CDR1 MDHEN and CDR2 SYDVKM. CDR3 length: 16 residues. This chain's CDR3 is CASSLTGKWMNTEAFF.

This sequence joins TRBV20-1 and TRBJ2-1; TCRdb's D call of TRBD2 is untestable without DNA. Per the germline V gene, CDR1 is DFQATT and CDR2 is SNEGSKA (reference sequence). The CDR3 totals 12 residues. CDR3: CSAERAVGEQFF.

CDR3 in amino acids: CSARGTGTSPTYEQYF. This chain joins TRBV20-1 and TRBJ2-7; as DNA is missing, the TRBD2 call by TCRdb cannot be tested. Germline CDR1 DFQATT, CDR2 SNEGSKA (reference sequence). The CDR3 contains 16 residues.

V usage is TRBV12-3 or TRBV12-4 and J usage is TRBJ2-3; there is no DNA to check the TCRdb D call of TRBD2. This CDR3 contains 13 residues. The CDR3 is CASSWWRATTQYF.

The chain is built from TRBV10-3 and TRBJ2-6. CDR1 and CDR2 from the germline V gene are ENHRY and SYGVKD. This CDR3 comprises 16 residues. The CDR3: CAISESGESGANVLTF.

The CDR3 loop is CASTPDRRYGYTF. This chain joins TRBV25-1 and TRBJ1-2; TCRdb's D gene call, TRBD1, goes unchecked for lack of DNA. CDR3 length: 13 residues. Germline CDR1 is MGHDK and CDR2 is SYGVNS.

The CDR3 loop is CASSSDRGFSYTF. This chain uses TRBV7-9 with TRBJ1-2; TCRdb proposes TRBD1, but this gene call is untestable without DNA. Germline values: CDR1 SEHNR, CDR2 FQNEAQ (reference sequence). The CDR3 has 13 residues. The full variable domain, rest sourced from reference TRBV7-9 and TRBJ1-2, is DTGVSQNPRHKITKRGQNVTFRCDPISEHNRLYWYRQTLGQGPEFLTYFQNEAQLEKSRLLSDRFSAERPKGSFSTLEIQRTEQGDSAMYLCASSSDRGFSYTFGSGTRLTVV.

V is TRBV7-2 and J is TRBJ2-4. CDR3 length: 16 amino acids. Germline V lookup: CDR1 SGHTA, CDR2 FQGNSA. CDR3 sequence: CASSFAGSIAKNIQYF.